Below, one T cell receptor beta chain is given with its context. Its antigen remains unidentified. RNA was extracted and reverse transcribed into cDNA as the sequencing template. Measured with immunoSEQ multiplex PCR; TCRdb has only the in-frame clones, and not every one. The profile shows approximately 280,000 clones, over 45% of them singletons. This entry comes from a study of CD8+ T cells in alopecia areata. Study in general: The duration of tofacitinib was 6 to 18 months, with 6 months off drug afterward.

Per the germline V gene, CDR1 is SNHLY and CDR2 is FYNNEI. The CDR3 is 15 amino acids. V shed 10 bases and J shed 0 bases, with 18 bases lying between them. Overall study results and limits: Among patients, TCR sharing was less clear than in mice, a difference possibly due in part to HLA diversity in the patient population. Alopecia totalis/universalis scalp especially showed more expanded CD8+ clones than normal scalp.

Indicated treatment: oral pan-JAK inhibitor, 5-10 mg twice daily. The chain combines TRBV2 with TRBJ2-5; D possibly corresponds to TRBD1 (5 bases). The clonotype originates from a human donor with alopecia areata. The material sequenced was CD4+ T cells sorted from blood, taken at week 24, from a patient treated with tofacitinib. The CDR3 bases are TGTGCCACATGGGGCGCGAACTCGTACCAAGAGACCCAGTACTTC. Translated: CATWGANSYQETQYF.